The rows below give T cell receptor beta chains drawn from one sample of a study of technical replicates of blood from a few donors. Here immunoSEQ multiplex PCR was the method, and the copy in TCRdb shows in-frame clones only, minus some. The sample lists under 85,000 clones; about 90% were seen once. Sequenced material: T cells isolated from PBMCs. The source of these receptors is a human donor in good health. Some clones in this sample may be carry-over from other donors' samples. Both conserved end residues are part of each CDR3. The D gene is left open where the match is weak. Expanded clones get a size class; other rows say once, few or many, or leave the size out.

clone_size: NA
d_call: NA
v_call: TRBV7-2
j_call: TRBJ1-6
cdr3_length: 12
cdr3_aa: CASSWTSSPLHF
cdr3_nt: TGTGCCAGCAGCTGGACATCTTCACCCCTCCACTTT

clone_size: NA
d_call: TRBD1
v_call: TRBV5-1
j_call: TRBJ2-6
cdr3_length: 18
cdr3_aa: CASSLSGQALSGANVLTF
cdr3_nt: TGCGCCAGCAGCTTGTCCGGACAGGCCCTCTCTGGGGCCAACGTCCTGACTTTC

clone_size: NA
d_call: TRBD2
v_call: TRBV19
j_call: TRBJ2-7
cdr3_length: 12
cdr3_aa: CASSSGSHEQYF
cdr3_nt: TGTGCCAGTAGTAGCGGGAGCCACGAGCAGTACTTC

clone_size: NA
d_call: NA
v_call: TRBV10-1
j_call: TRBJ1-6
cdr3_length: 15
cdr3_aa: CASGRGSTDNSPLHF
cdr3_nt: TGCGCCAGCGGACGGGGGTCTACAGATAATTCACCCCTCCACTTT

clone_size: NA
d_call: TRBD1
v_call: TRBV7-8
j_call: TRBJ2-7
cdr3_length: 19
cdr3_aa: CASSLAYWDRGHLENEQYF
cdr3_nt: TGTGCCAGCAGCTTAGCTTACTGGGACAGGGGGCATCTGGAAAACGAGCAGTACTTC

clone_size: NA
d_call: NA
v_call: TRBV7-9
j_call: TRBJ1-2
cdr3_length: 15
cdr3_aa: CASSAGGRRRYGYTF
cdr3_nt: TGTGCCAGCAGCGCGGGCGGACGGAGGAGGTATGGCTACACCTTC

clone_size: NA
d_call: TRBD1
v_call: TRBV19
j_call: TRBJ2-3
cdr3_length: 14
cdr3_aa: CATSGTGAGDTQYF
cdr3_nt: TGTGCCACCAGTGGGACAGGGGCAGGAGATACGCAGTATTTT

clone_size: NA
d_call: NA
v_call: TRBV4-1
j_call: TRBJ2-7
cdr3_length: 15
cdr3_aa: CASSQEFVAIYEQYF
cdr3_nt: TGCGCCAGCAGCCAAGAGTTCGTAGCGATTTACGAGCAGTACTTC

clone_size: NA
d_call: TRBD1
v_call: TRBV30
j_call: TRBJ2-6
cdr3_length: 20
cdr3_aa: CAWRGDRAIFQSSGANVLTF
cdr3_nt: TGTGCCTGGAGAGGAGACAGGGCCATCTTTCAAAGCTCTGGGGCCAACGTCCTGACTTTC

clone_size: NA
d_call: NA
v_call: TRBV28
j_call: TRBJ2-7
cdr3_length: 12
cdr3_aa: CASSLSSYEQYF
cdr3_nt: TGTGCCAGCAGTTTATCCAGTTACGAGCAGTACTTC

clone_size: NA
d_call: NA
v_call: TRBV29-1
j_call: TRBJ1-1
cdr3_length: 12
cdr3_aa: CSVWATNTEAFF
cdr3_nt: TGCAGCGTTTGGGCTACGAACACTGAAGCTTTCTTT

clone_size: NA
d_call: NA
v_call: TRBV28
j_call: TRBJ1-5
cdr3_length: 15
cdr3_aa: CASSLSRGGDQPQHF
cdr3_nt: TGTGCCAGCAGTTTGTCGAGGGGGGGCGATCAGCCCCAGCATTTT

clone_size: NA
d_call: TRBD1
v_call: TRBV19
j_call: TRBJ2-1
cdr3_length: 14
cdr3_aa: CASSPGQGRPEQFF
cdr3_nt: TGTGCCAGTTCGCCGGGACAGGGTAGACCTGAGCAGTTCTTC

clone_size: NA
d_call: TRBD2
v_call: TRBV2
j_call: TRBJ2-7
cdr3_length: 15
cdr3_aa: CASSPGVAGPYEQYF
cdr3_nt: TGTGCCAGCAGTCCGGGGGTAGCGGGACCCTACGAGCAGTACTTC

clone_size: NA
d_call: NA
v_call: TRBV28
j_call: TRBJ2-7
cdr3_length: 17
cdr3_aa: CASSSPGGRGGLYEQYF
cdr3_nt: TGTGCCAGCAGTTCGCCGGGGGGCAGGGGAGGGCTATACGAGCAGTACTTC

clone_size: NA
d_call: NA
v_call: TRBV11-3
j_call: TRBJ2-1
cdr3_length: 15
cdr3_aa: CASSQEASSYNEQFF
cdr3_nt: TGTGCCAGCAGCCAAGAGGCGAGCTCCTACAATGAGCAGTTCTTC

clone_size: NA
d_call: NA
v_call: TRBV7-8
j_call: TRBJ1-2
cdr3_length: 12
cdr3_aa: CASSRSAGGYTF
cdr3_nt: TGTGCCAGCAGCCGGTCGGCGGGGGGCTACACCTTC

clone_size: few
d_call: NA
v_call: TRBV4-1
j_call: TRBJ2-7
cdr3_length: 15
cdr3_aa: CASSQLAGALRGQYF
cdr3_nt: TGCGCCAGCAGCCAGCTTGCGGGGGCCCTACGAGGACAGTACTTC

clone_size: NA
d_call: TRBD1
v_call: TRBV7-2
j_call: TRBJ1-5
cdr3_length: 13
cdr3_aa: CASSTTGDQPQHF
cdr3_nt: TGTGCCAGCAGCACTACAGGGGATCAGCCCCAGCATTTT

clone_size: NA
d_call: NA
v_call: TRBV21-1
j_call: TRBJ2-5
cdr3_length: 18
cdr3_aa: CASSLKLGSCRGRETQYF
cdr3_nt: TGTGCCAGCAGCCTAAAGTTGGGGAGTTGTCGGGGTCGGGAGACCCAGTACTTC

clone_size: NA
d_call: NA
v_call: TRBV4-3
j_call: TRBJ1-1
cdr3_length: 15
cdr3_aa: CASSQDGEGNTEAFF
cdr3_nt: TGCGCCAGCAGCCAAGATGGGGAGGGGAACACTGAAGCTTTCTTT

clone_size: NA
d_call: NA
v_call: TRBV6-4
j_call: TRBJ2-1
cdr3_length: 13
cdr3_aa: CASSAERYNEQFF
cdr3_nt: TGTGCCAGCAGTGCTGAGCGTTACAATGAGCAGTTCTTC

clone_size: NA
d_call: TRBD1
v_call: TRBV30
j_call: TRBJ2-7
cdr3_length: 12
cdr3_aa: CAWKDRGYEQYF
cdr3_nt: TGTGCCTGGAAGGACAGGGGTTACGAGCAGTACTTC

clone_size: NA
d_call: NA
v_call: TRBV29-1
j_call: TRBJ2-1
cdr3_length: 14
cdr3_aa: CSLGDTLLGNEQFF
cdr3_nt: TGCAGCCTCGGGGACACTCTACTGGGGAATGAGCAGTTCTTC

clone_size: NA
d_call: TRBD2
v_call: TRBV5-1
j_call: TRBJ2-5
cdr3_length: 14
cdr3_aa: CASSMASGVETQYF
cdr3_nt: TGCGCCAGCAGCATGGCTAGCGGAGTAGAGACCCAGTACTTC

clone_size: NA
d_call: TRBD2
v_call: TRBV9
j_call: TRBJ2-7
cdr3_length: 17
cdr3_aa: CASSVGTSGIGGDEQYF
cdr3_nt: TGTGCCAGCAGCGTAGGGACTAGCGGAATTGGGGGGGACGAGCAGTACTTC

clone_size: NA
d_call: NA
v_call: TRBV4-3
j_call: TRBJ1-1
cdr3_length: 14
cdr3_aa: CASSQYGGGTEAFF
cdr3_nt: TGCGCCAGCAGCCAATATGGGGGGGGGACTGAAGCTTTCTTT

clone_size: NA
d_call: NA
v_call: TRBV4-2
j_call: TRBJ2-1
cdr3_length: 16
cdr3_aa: CASSQEEAGSYNEQFF
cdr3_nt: TGTGCCAGCAGCCAAGAAGAGGCGGGCTCCTACAATGAGCAGTTCTTC